These 22 T cell receptor beta chains were sequenced from one sample in a study of cytomegalovirus exposure and HLA in healthy donors (dated by TCRdb to 2016 to 2017). Library preparation used the immunoSEQ multiplex PCR assay. For the multiplex PCR, a mixture combining 60 forward primers for TCR Vbeta segments and 13 reverse primers for TCR Jbeta segments was used. TCRdb holds this immuneACCESS table with in-frame rearrangements only. Some clones are missing; in checked studies, unresolved V genes explain under half, and the rest has no known cause. A total of approximately 140,000 clones appear in this sample, around 80% of them only once. The ten most abundant clones make up approximately 13% of the sample. The material sequenced was PBMCs. The receptors come from a man aged 35 to 55 in good health and CMV-seropositive.

The chain links TRBV4-3 to TRBJ1-1, with D maybe TRBD1 (6 bases). Looked up from germline, CDR1 is LGHNA and CDR2 is YSLEER. The CDR3 has 19 amino acids. V lost 0 bases and J lost 0, with 20 bases in between. The CDR3 DNA sequence: TGCGCCAGCAGCCAAGAAGTGTATTTGGGGACAAGGATGAACACTGAAGCTTTCTTT. Its translation is CASSQEVYLGTRMNTEAFF.

The chain employs TRBV7-2 and TRBJ2-5, with 10 nucleotides matching TRBD1. CDR1 and CDR2 (germline): SGHTA, FQGNSA. Unmatched junction bases numbered 10, after V lost 4 bases and J lost 5 bases. The CDR3 length is 16 residues. CDR3 loop: CASSSWTGGYGETQYF. CDR3 in DNA: TGTGCCAGCAGCTCCTGGACAGGGGGATATGGGGAGACCCAGTACTTC.

CDR3 sequence (DNA): TGCGCCAGCAGCCAAGAAGAACCAGGGATAAGAGCTGGGGCCAACGTCCTGACTTTC. It codes for CASSQEEPGIRAGANVLTF. The rearrangement uses TRBV4-3 and TRBJ2-6; D is perhaps TRBD1 (5 bases). V gave up 0 bases and J gave up 2 bases, with 17 bases separating them. From germline, CDR1 is LGHNA and CDR2 YSLEER. This CDR3 region has 19 residues.

The rearrangement links TRBV29-1 to TRBJ2-1, with D tentatively TRBD2 (6 bases). The CDR3 consists of 12 residues. V gave up 6 bases and J gave up 9 bases, with 15 bases separating them. Germline V gives CDR1 SQVTM, CDR2 ANQGSEA. The chain's CDR3 is CSVGRTKSEQFF. The CDR3 nucleotides read TGCAGCGTCGGCCGGACTAAAAGTGAGCAGTTCTTC.

The V and J genes are TRBV5-1 and TRBJ2-5; 7 nucleotides line up with TRBD1. This CDR3 has 16 amino acids. Germline CDR1 is SGHRS and CDR2 is YFSETQ. V lost 3 bases to trimming and J lost 3 bases; unmatched junction nucleotides: 11. CDR3 DNA: TGCGCCAGCAGCTGGCGCACCGGGACAGCCGAAGAGACCCAGTACTTC. Translated, it gives CASSWRTGTAEETQYF.

This clone was recorded once. V is TRBV11-2 and J is TRBJ2-7; 11 bases agree with TRBD2. The junction had 1 base not matched to a gene; V was cut back by 1 base and J by 2 bases. Germline V gene lookup returns CDR1 SGHAT and CDR2 FQNNGV. CDR3 size: 15 residues. The CDR3 sequence is CASSLGLAGTYEQYF. The CDR3 nucleotides read TGTGCCAGCAGCTTAGGACTAGCGGGGACCTACGAGCAGTACTTC.

The V and J genes are TRBV2 and TRBJ1-6, with D maybe TRBD1 (6 bases). V was shortened by 6 bases and J by 7 bases, with 13 bases between the two germline ends. CDR1 is SNHLY and CDR2 is FYNNEI in the germline V gene. This CDR3 region has 14 residues. The DNA of the CDR3 is TGTGCCAGCAGGGCCCGGACAGCAAATTCACCCCTCCACTTT. This sequence encodes CASRARTANSPLHF.

V and J are TRBV6-1 and TRBJ2-2; no reliable D call. The CDR3 is 13 amino acids. V lost 8 bases and J lost 4, with 11 bases in between. CDR1 is MNHNS and CDR2 is SASEGT in the germline V gene. CDR3 coding DNA: TGTGCCAGCCAAGCACGAGTCACCGGGGAGCTGTTTTTT. This codes for CASQARVTGELFF.

The chain employs TRBV18 and TRBJ2-4; 8 bases match TRBD1. V was pared by 2 bases and J by 13 bases, with 7 bases of the junction left unmatched. Looked up from germline, CDR1 is KGHSH and CDR2 is LQKENI. The CDR3 contains 13 residues. Here the CDR3 DNA reads TGTGCCAGCTCACCAGGACAGGGCGAGAAACAGTACTTC. Its protein is CASSPGQGEKQYF.

V and J are TRBV12-5 and TRBJ1-2; a possible D gene is TRBD1 (6 bases). The germline V gene has CDR1 LGHNT and CDR2 FRNRAP. The CDR3 spans 15 residues. V was trimmed by 5 bases and J by 8 bases, leaving 21 bases between them. For the CDR3, the DNA is TGTGCTAGTGGTCCCGACAGGATCAAACAGGGAGGCTACACCTTC. Amino acid sequence: CASGPDRIKQGGYTF.

The CDR3 DNA sequence: TGTGCCAGCAGCTTAGGTCAGGGGTTCAATGAGCAGTTCTTC. Translated, it gives CASSLGQGFNEQFF. The genes are TRBV11-2 and TRBJ2-1; the D gene is possibly TRBD1 (6 bases). The CDR3 covers 14 residues. V was trimmed by 1 base and J by 6 bases, leaving 10 bases between them. Looked up from germline, CDR1 is SGHAT and CDR2 is FQNNGV.

In its sample, this clone was seen a few times. V and J are TRBV9 and TRBJ2-7, with D possibly being TRBD2 (6 bases). V was cut by 0 bases and J by 2 bases, with 12 bases left in between. The CDR3 has 15 residues. Germline V lookup: CDR1 SGDLS, CDR2 YYNGEE. The CDR3 is CASSVGVAVTYEQYF. The CDR3 DNA sequence: TGTGCCAGCAGCGTAGGAGTAGCGGTTACCTACGAGCAGTACTTC.

The J gene is TRBJ1-3, the V gene TRBV9; D perhaps matches TRBD1 (5 bases). CDR1 is SGDLS and CDR2 is YYNGEE in the germline V gene. The CDR3 loop spans 16 amino acids. V lost 2 bases to trimming and J lost 2 bases, with 14 bases between them. The CDR3 loop reads CASSVGGVSTGNTIYF. CDR3 sequence (DNA): TGTGCCAGCAGCGTTGGGGGGGTAAGCACTGGAAACACCATATATTTT.

The chain carries TRBV7-2 and TRBJ1-3, with TRBD1 identical over 7 bases. Trimming cost V 1 base and J 4 bases; bases outside gene matches: 4. CDR1 and CDR2 from the germline V gene are SGHTA and FQGNSA. CDR3 length: 15 residues. CDR3 sequence reads: CASSLGQGRGNTIYF. DNA for the CDR3: TGTGCCAGCAGCTTAGGACAGGGAAGGGGAAACACCATATATTTT.

The chain combines TRBV27 with TRBJ2-7; 9 bases agree with TRBD2. This CDR3 contains 15 residues. V lost 6 bases and J lost 4; bases outside the gene matches: 10. CDR1 MNHEY and CDR2 SMNVEV come from the germline V gene (reference sequence). Written as DNA, the CDR3 is TGTGCCAGCAGGGCCCCTTTGAGCGGGAGGTACGAGCAGTACTTC. Amino acid sequence: CASRAPLSGRYEQYF.

The chain recombines TRBV19 with TRBJ2-7; 10 bases align to TRBD2. This CDR3 is built from 15 residues. Per the germline V gene, CDR1 is LNHDA and CDR2 is SQIVND (reference sequence). V lost 4 bases to trimming and J lost 2 bases; unmatched junction nucleotides: 5. CDR3 coding DNA: TGTGCCAGTAGTAGGGGACTAGCGCAAACCTACGAGCAGTACTTC. Protein sequence: CASSRGLAQTYEQYF.

CDR3 nucleotide sequence: TGTGCCATCAGTGAGTCTGCAACTAGCTATGGCTACACCTTC. Amino acids: CAISESATSYGYTF. V is TRBV10-3 and J is TRBJ1-2; D unclear. CDR1 and CDR2 (germline): ENHRY, SYGVKD. V gave up 0 bases and J gave up 4 bases, with 9 bases separating them. The CDR3 is made up of 14 amino acids.

The chain carries TRBV11-1 and TRBJ2-7; 8 bases are a match to TRBD2. Germline CDR1 SGHAT, CDR2 FQDESV (reference sequence). The junction had 1 base not matched to a gene; V was cut back by 3 bases and J by 0 bases. This CDR3 comprises 14 residues. CDR3 region: CASSFSGTSYEQYF. In DNA, the CDR3 is TGTGCCAGCAGCTTTAGCGGGACCTCCTACGAGCAGTACTTC.

The V gene is TRBV12-5, the J gene TRBJ2-1, with 7 bases aligning to TRBD2. The germline gives CDR1 LGHNT, CDR2 FRNRAP. The CDR3 has 15 amino acids. V gave up 5 bases and J gave up 8 bases; unmatched junction bases: 12. The CDR3 nucleotides read TGTGCTAGTGGTATGCTGGGACTACTTAAGGATGAGCAGTTCTTC. Translation gives CASGMLGLLKDEQFF.

The chain joins TRBV4-3 to TRBJ2-2; 8 positions agree with TRBD2. CDR1 and CDR2 (germline): LGHNA, YSLEER. J was trimmed by 4 bases and V by 1 base; bases with no gene match: 11. The CDR3 sequence is 18 residues long. For the CDR3, the DNA is TGCGCCAGCAGCCAAGCCCTCCTTCGCGGGAGGACCACCGGGGAGCTGTTTTTT. Translating it yields CASSQALLRGRTTGELFF.

The chain uses TRBV11-2 and TRBJ2-1, with D possibly matching TRBD1 (5 bases). Trimming shortened V by 5 bases and J by 4 bases, and 15 bases separated the two germline ends. The CDR3 is made up of 15 amino acids. The V gene's germline CDR1 is SGHAT and CDR2 FQNNGV. CDR3 residues: CASSGSRGQYNEQFF. CDR3 DNA: TGTGCCAGCAGCGGGTCCCGTGGACAATACAATGAGCAGTTCTTC.

V usage is TRBV7-9 and J usage is TRBJ1-1; D possibly corresponds to TRBD1 (6 bases). V was cut by 4 bases and J by 1 base, with 10 bases left in between. Germline V gene sequence: CDR1 SEHNR, CDR2 FQNEAQ (reference sequence). This CDR3 is 14 amino acids long. CDR3 sequence reads: CASSSQGTNTEAFF. The CDR3 region has the DNA TGTGCCAGCAGCTCACAGGGTACGAACACTGAAGCTTTCTTT. The full variable domain, in which reference TRBV7-9 and TRBJ1-1 provide the parts outside the CDR3, is DTGVSQNPRHKITKRGQNVTFRCDPISEHNRLYWYRQTLGQGPEFLTYFQNEAQLEKSRLLSDRFSAERPKGSFSTLEIQRTEQGDSAMYLCASSSQGTNTEAFFGQGTRLTVV.